The source of this T cell receptor (beta chain) is a study of blood T cell repertoires in COVID-19. Germline V gives CDR1 SGHRS, CDR2 YFSETQ. CDR3 size: 15 residues. Trimming at V came to 5 bases and at J to 2 bases, leaving 1 base not matched to a gene. Profiled with immunoSEQ multiplex PCR; TCRdb holds only in-frame clones, not every one. The sample consists of tens of thousands of clones, 80% to 95% of them appearing once. Sequencing was done on a sample of peripheral blood. This sequence was found in a man aged 65-85 years with acute or convalescent COVID-19. This chain uses TRBV5-1 with TRBJ1-4, with 12 bases identical to TRBD1. CDR3 in DNA: TGCGCCAGCAGAGGGACAGGGGGCACTAATGAAAAACTGTTTTTT. Protein product: CASRGTGGTNEKLFF.